The next 10 T cell receptor beta chains were all read from a single sample in a study of cytomegalovirus exposure and HLA in healthy donors. The PCR ran on 60 Vbeta and 13 Jbeta primers. Clones were sequenced by immunoSEQ multiplex PCR, and TCRdb holds only the in-frame ones, with some missing. In the table there are approximately 100,000 clones, over 60% of which are singletons. The sample comprised PBMCs. The receptors derive from a female donor in good health and CMV-seropositive.

This clone has more than one count but fewer than ten. The chain links TRBV28 to TRBJ1-5, with 8 bases aligning to TRBD1. J gave up 9 bases and V 5 bases, and 12 bases lay outside the gene matches. Germline loops: CDR1 MDHEN, CDR2 SYDVKM. The CDR3 is made up of 15 amino acids. The CDR3 is CASSLDRVVSRPQHF. DNA for the CDR3: TGTGCCAGCAGTCTGGACAGGGTAGTTTCTCGGCCCCAGCATTTT.

The chain is built from TRBV5-1 and TRBJ2-3, with 15 bases that match TRBD2. This CDR3 region has 18 residues. V lost 1 base and J lost 4; bases outside the gene matches: 7. Germline values: CDR1 SGHRS, CDR2 YFSETQ. CDR3 bases: TGCGCCAGCAGCTTGTCAAGGACTAGCGGGGGGGGAGCAGATACGCAGTATTTT. It codes for CASSLSRTSGGGADTQYF.

The V call is TRBV6-1, the J call TRBJ1-2; 9 nucleotides align to TRBD1. Germline-derived CDR1 and CDR2 are MNHNS and SASEGT. This CDR3 region has 15 residues. V dropped 4 bases and J dropped 8; count of bases not matched to a gene: 11. The CDR3 coding sequence is TGTGCCAGCAGTGTAAACTCCGGGACAGGGAAAGGCTACACCTTC. Translation: CASSVNSGTGKGYTF.

V gene TRBV27 combines with J gene TRBJ1-1; D remains ambiguous. V lost 4 bases and J 5 bases, leaving 14 bases between the germline ends. This CDR3 has 14 residues. Germline V gives CDR1 MNHEY, CDR2 SMNVEV (reference sequence). The CDR3 region is CASSYGQLATEAFF. The DNA of the CDR3 is TGTGCCAGCAGTTACGGCCAGTTAGCGACTGAAGCTTTCTTT.

V usage is TRBV18 and J usage is TRBJ1-4; a weak D match, TRBD1 (5 bases). Trimming cost V 3 bases and J 2 bases, with 10 bases left between them. CDR3 size: 15 residues. Per the germline V gene, CDR1 is KGHSH and CDR2 is LQKENI. DNA for the CDR3: TGTGCCAGCTCACCGAAGACAGTCACTAATGAAAAACTGTTTTTT. Translated: CASSPKTVTNEKLFF.

The chain has TRBV2 and TRBJ1-2; no clear D. The germline gives CDR1 SNHLY, CDR2 FYNNEI. CDR3 length: 11 residues. V was clipped by 4 bases and J by 4 bases, with 4 bases between them. The CDR3: CASSALYGYTF. The CDR3 bases are TGTGCCAGCAGTGCTCTCTATGGCTACACCTTC.

V usage is TRBV11-1 and J usage is TRBJ2-2; D is ambiguous. Germline CDR1 reads SGHAT; CDR2 reads FQDESV (reference sequence). There are 12 residues in the CDR3. The V end was cut by 3 bases, the J end by 5 bases, with 4 bases between. CDR3 region: CASSFNTGELFF. Here the CDR3 DNA reads TGTGCCAGCAGCTTCAATACCGGGGAGCTGTTTTTT.

The CDR3 loop reads CASSAGQASSYNEQFF. Written as DNA, the CDR3 is TGTGCCAGCAGCGCGGGACAGGCCAGCTCCTACAATGAGCAGTTCTTC. The V call is TRBV9, the J call TRBJ2-1; TRBD1 matches 8 bases. Germline values: CDR1 SGDLS, CDR2 YYNGEE. The CDR3 spans 16 residues. Unmatched junction bases numbered 5, after V lost 3 bases and J lost 0 bases. The complete variable domain, with remaining parts taken from reference TRBV9 and TRBJ2-1, reads DSGVTQTPKHLITATGQRVTLRCSPRSGDLSVYWYQQSLDQGLQFLIQYYNGEERAKGNILERFSAQQFPDLHSELNLSSLELGDSALYFCASSAGQASSYNEQFFGPGTRLTVL.

This rearrangement joins TRBV29-1 to TRBJ2-5; D might be TRBD2 (6 bases). CDR1 is SQVTM, CDR2 ANQGSEA, per germline. Trimming took 8 bases from V and 5 from J, leaving 12 bases between them. This CDR3 comprises 11 residues. The CDR3 protein is CSYDGGETQYF. DNA for the CDR3: TGCAGCTATGATGGGGGGGAGACCCAGTACTTC.

This chain connects TRBV7-9 to TRBJ2-7, with TRBD2 as a possible D gene (7 bases). The CDR3 extends over 16 amino acids. Per the germline V gene, CDR1 is SEHNR and CDR2 is FQNEAQ (reference sequence). V dropped 4 bases and J dropped 0 bases, with 16 bases sitting between them. CDR3 loop: CASSSLGAGVSYEQYF. The CDR3 DNA reads TGTGCCAGCAGCTCCTTGGGGGCGGGGGTCTCCTACGAGCAGTACTTC.